One and the same sample provided the 19 T cell receptor beta chains below, sequenced in a study of response to subunit inactivated influenza vaccine. A single record per CDR3 protein comes from TCRdb applying MiXCR to the RT-PCR reads. The sample carries 250,000 to 350,000 distinct CDR3 sequences, 20% to 25% recorded once. Here the sequenced sample was PBMCs from blood, taken less than 22 months after vaccination. These receptors came from a man aged 50-75 years who received an inactivated influenza vaccine.

The chain has TRBV7-2 and TRBJ1-1; weak D call: TRBD1 (5 bases). The germline V gene encodes CDR1 SGHTA and CDR2 FQGNSA. This CDR3 is 12 amino acids long. Trimming removed 9 bases at V and 1 base at J, with 9 bases between. The DNA of the CDR3 is TGTGCCAGAGTTCAGGGGAACACTGAAGCTTTCTTT. Translated: CARVQGNTEAFF.

This clonotype has a count of ten or more. The V call is TRBV7-2, the J call TRBJ1-3; unclear D gene. Germline V gene lookup returns CDR1 SGHTA and CDR2 FQGNSA. The V and J ends lost 5 bases and 5 bases respectively, with 10 bases between them. The length of the CDR3 is 13 residues. CDR3 protein: CASSPRGRNTIYF. CDR3 sequence (DNA): TGTGCCAGCAGCCCCCGCGGCCGAAACACCATATATTTT.

This clonotype turned up a few times. The J gene is TRBJ1-5, the V gene TRBV28; D gene uncertain. V gave up 3 bases and J gave up 0 bases, with 12 bases separating them. This CDR3 is built from 16 residues. Germline-derived CDR1 and CDR2 are MDHEN and SYDVKM. CDR3 sequence: CASSFLRFNSNQPQHF. The CDR3 bases are TGTGCCAGCAGTTTTCTGAGATTCAATAGCAATCAGCCCCAGCATTTT.

This clonotype showed up just a few times. The chain recombines TRBV6-2 or TRBV6-3 with TRBJ1-2; D possibly corresponds to TRBD1 (6 bases). V lost 5 bases, J lost 3 bases, and 16 bases lay in between. This CDR3 region has 15 residues. The germline CDR1 and CDR2 sequences are MNHEY and SVGEGT. CDR3 protein: CASSNRADSYYGYTF. CDR3 DNA sequence: TGTGCCAGCAGTAATCGGGCGGACAGCTACTATGGCTACACCTTC.

This clonotype was found a few times. The chain is built from TRBV20-1 and TRBJ1-2, with a possible D match to TRBD1 (5 bases). Germline lookup yields CDR1 DFQATT and CDR2 SNEGSKA (reference sequence). This CDR3 comprises 13 residues. V dropped 4 bases and J dropped 3 bases, with 12 bases sitting between them. The CDR3 region is CSATPGGDYGYTF. The CDR3 DNA follows: TGCAGTGCTACCCCCGGGGGGGACTATGGCTACACCTTC.

The V and J genes are TRBV5-6 and TRBJ1-3, with D perhaps matching TRBD1 (6 bases). The CDR3 covers 14 residues. CDR1 is SGHDT and CDR2 is YYEEEE in the germline V gene. The V end lost 2 bases, the J end lost 2 bases, and 8 bases lay between the germline ends. The DNA of the CDR3 is TGTGCCAGCAGCTTCGGACAGCCTGGAAACACCATATATTTT. Translated, it gives CASSFGQPGNTIYF.

The chain links TRBV29-1 to TRBJ2-5; D call uncertain. The germline V gene encodes CDR1 SQVTM and CDR2 ANQGSEA. This CDR3 is built from 11 residues. Trimming left V 6 bases short and J 5 bases short, with 10 bases between. The DNA for the CDR3 is TGCAGCGTCCCCCTCTGGGAGACCCAGTACTTC. The encoded protein is CSVPLWETQYF.

This clonotype was seen at least ten times. In DNA form, the CDR3 reads TGCAGCGTTTCTGCGGGATGGTCCTACGAGCAGTACTTC. It is translated as CSVSAGWSYEQYF. The chain combines TRBV29-1 with TRBJ2-7; a possible D gene is TRBD2 (6 bases). Trimming pared 5 bases from V and 1 base from J, leaving 12 bases between. The germline CDR1 and CDR2 sequences are SQVTM and ANQGSEA. The CDR3 spans 13 residues.

This clonotype has only a few counts. The genes are TRBV20-1 and TRBJ1-2; D gene unclear. Trimming took off 1 base at V and 0 bases at J, with 12 bases between the two ends. CDR1 DFQATT and CDR2 SNEGSKA come from the germline V gene (reference sequence). The CDR3 has 15 residues. The CDR3 sequence is CSARVGSKSNYGYTF. Written as DNA, the CDR3 is TGCAGTGCTAGAGTCGGGTCGAAATCTAACTATGGCTACACCTTC.

A few counts support this clonotype. The CDR3 bases are TGCAGTGCTCACGCAGGGCGCAATCAGCCCCAGCATTTT. Its protein is CSAHAGRNQPQHF. The V and J genes are TRBV20-1 and TRBJ1-5, with D perhaps matching TRBD1 (5 bases). The V gene's germline CDR1 is DFQATT and CDR2 SNEGSKA (reference sequence). The CDR3 consists of 13 residues. Trimming removed 5 bases from V and 2 bases from J, with 10 bases in between.

CDR3 nucleotides: TGCGCCAGCAGCTTACCGGGACAAGGTATCTACAATGAGCAGTTCTTC. Protein product: CASSLPGQGIYNEQFF. The chain combines TRBV5-1 with TRBJ2-1, with D maybe TRBD1 (6 bases). Trimming took 2 bases from V and 3 from J, leaving 15 bases between them. The CDR3 is made up of 16 amino acids. Germline CDR1 is SGHRS and CDR2 is YFSETQ.

V gene TRBV18 combines with J gene TRBJ2-1; 9 bases align to TRBD2. Germline V gene lookup returns CDR1 KGHSH and CDR2 LQKENI. CDR3 length equals 14 residues. The ends lost 1 base at V and 5 bases at J; junction bases unmatched: 0. The CDR3 region has the DNA TGTGCCAGCTCACCACAGCGGGGGGACAATGAGCAGTTCTTC. Its translation: CASSPQRGDNEQFF.

The rearrangement links TRBV10-2 to TRBJ2-7; no clear D gene. Trimming shortened V by 4 bases and J by 0 bases, and 10 bases separated the two germline ends. The CDR3 has 14 amino acids. From germline, CDR1 is WSHSY and CDR2 SAAADI. CDR3 loop: CASSVGKSSYEQYF. DNA of the CDR3: TGCGCCAGCAGTGTAGGGAAAAGCTCCTACGAGCAGTACTTC.

The rearrangement links TRBV24-1 to TRBJ2-2; TRBD1 matches at 7 bases. The CDR3 loop spans 14 amino acids. The germline gives CDR1 KGHDR, CDR2 SFDVKD. V trimming: 10 bases; J trimming: 1 base; junction bases outside the gene matches: 5. CDR3 nucleotide sequence: TGTGCCACGGTGGGGACAGAGAACACCGGGGAGCTGTTTTTT. Translation gives CATVGTENTGELFF.

This clonotype was recorded a few times. The chain combines TRBV2 with TRBJ2-5, with TRBD1 matching 11 bases. J was trimmed by 5 bases and V by 1 base; bases with no gene match: 6. From germline, CDR1 is SNHLY and CDR2 FYNNEI. This CDR3 spans 16 amino acids. This chain's CDR3 is CASSEVGTGGMETQYF. The DNA of the CDR3 is TGTGCCAGCAGTGAAGTTGGGACAGGGGGTATGGAGACCCAGTACTTC. Based on the CDR3 plus reference TRBV2 and TRBJ2-5, the full variable domain is EPEVTQTPSHQVTQMGQEVILRCVPISNHLYFYWYRQILGQKVEFLVSFYNNEISEKSEIFDDQFSVERPDGSNFTLKIRSTKLEDSAMYFCASSEVGTGGMETQYFGPGTRLLVL.

The CDR3 protein is CATRTDLNYGYTF. CDR3 coding DNA: TGTGCCACTCGGACAGACCTGAACTATGGCTACACCTTC. J is TRBJ1-2 and V is TRBV28; perhaps TRBD1 as D (6 bases). The V and J ends lost 10 bases and 2 bases respectively, with 14 bases between them. The CDR3 extends over 13 amino acids. Germline V gene data show CDR1 as MDHEN and CDR2 as SYDVKM.

The V gene is TRBV24-1, the J gene TRBJ1-1; D is unresolved. The CDR3 runs 12 residues. V was shortened by 0 bases and J by 3 bases, with 1 base between the two germline ends. CDR1 and CDR2 (germline): KGHDR, SFDVKD. This CDR3 is CATSDLDTEAFF. The DNA for the CDR3 is TGTGCCACCAGTGATTTGGACACTGAAGCTTTCTTT.

The V gene is TRBV7-6, the J gene TRBJ2-4; maybe TRBD1 (5 bases). V dropped 4 bases and J dropped 0 bases, with 13 bases sitting between them. CDR1 and CDR2 from the germline V gene are SGHVS and FNYEAQ. The CDR3 has 16 residues. The CDR3 nucleotides read TGTGCCAGCAGCTCGAGACAGCCAGTAGCCAAAAACATTCAGTACTTC. It encodes CASSSRQPVAKNIQYF.

There are a few counts of this clonotype. V gene TRBV20-1 combines with J gene TRBJ2-3, with TRBD2 matching 9 bases. V gave up 4 bases and J gave up 5 bases; unmatched junction bases: 7. CDR1 DFQATT and CDR2 SNEGSKA come from the germline V gene (reference sequence). This CDR3 spans 14 amino acids. The CDR3 loop is CSAKSSGRRDTQYF. Written as DNA, the CDR3 is TGCAGTGCTAAAAGTAGCGGGAGAAGAGATACGCAGTATTTT.